The clone carrying this TCR beta chain was found many times. Its target is unknown. Disease duration was under 3 months in the ophthalmopathy patients, who also had a Clinical Activity Score of at least 3 and a NOSPECS grade of at least 4. Exclusion of a patient resulted from uncontrolled infection, other autoimmune disease, pregnancy or lactation. Germline loops: CDR1 DFQATT, CDR2 SNEGSKA (reference sequence). This CDR3 contains 14 residues. V shed 5 bases and J 0 bases; nucleotides not matched to a gene: 3. TCR beta CDR3 regions were amplified from RNA transcripts. Initially, a first-round RT-PCR of the TCR CDR3 employed the HTBI primer set. From the multiplex PCR reads, TCRdb called clonotypes with MiXCR, one entry per CDR3 protein. The table lists some 320,000 distinct CDR3 sequences, roughly 13% of them singletons. The data are from a study of T cells in Graves' hyperthyroidism and ophthalmopathy. Across the study: Pretreatment peripheral blood was obtained at initial diagnosis.

Notes on the study in general: Most thyroid clonotypes expanded above 0.001 appeared in blood too.

Material: blood. This sequence joins TRBV20-1 and TRBJ2-7; 11 positions agree with TRBD2. This TCR was recovered from a woman aged 40 to 50 with Graves' ophthalmopathy. CDR3 sequence: CSAAGTSGSYEQYF. The CDR3 nucleotides read TGCAGTGCTGCTGGGACTAGCGGCTCCTACGAGCAGTACTTC.